Listed here are 2 T cell receptor beta chains from one sample, sequenced in a study of blood T cell repertoires in COVID-19. Produced via immunoSEQ multiplex PCR; TCRdb's table is partial and in-frame only. Here the sample spans about 99,000 clones, more than 80% being singletons. Source material: peripheral blood. The receptors were gathered from a man aged 60-69 years with acute or convalescent COVID-19.

The chain joins TRBV28 to TRBJ2-3, with TRBD2 matching 10 bases. Germline CDR1 and CDR2: MDHEN and SYDVKM. The CDR3 spans 16 residues. The V gene end was trimmed by 3 bases and the J gene end by 3 bases; junction bases not matched to a gene: 6. The DNA for the CDR3 is TGTGCCAGCAGTTTGAGCGGGAGGGCTGGGACAGATACGCAGTATTTT. Its protein is CASSLSGRAGTDTQYF.

V is TRBV6-5 and J is TRBJ2-1; 7 bases map to TRBD1. The trim removed 0 bases at V and 9 bases at J, leaving 8 bases unmatched. There are 15 residues in the CDR3. The germline V gene has CDR1 MNHEY and CDR2 SVGAGI. In nucleotides, the CDR3 is TGTGCCAGCAGTTACTCAGGGGGCGATGGGAGTGAGCAGTTCTTC. This gives the protein CASSYSGGDGSEQFF.